The 11 T cell receptor beta chains in this list originate from one sample, sequenced in a study of CD8 T cells in Susac syndrome. It was with random hexamers that about 0.45 to 1 ug RNA was reverse transcribed. TCRdb used MiXCR to reprocess the immunoSEQ multiplex PCR reads, holding one entry per CDR3 protein. The data contain about 180,000 distinct CDR3 sequences, 95% to 97% of them singletons. The sequencing input was CD4+ T cells from PBMCs. These TCRs come from a human donor with Susac syndrome.

The CDR3 loop is CASSHGDSPSQHF. CDR3 bases: TGTGCCAGCAGCCACGGGGACAGCCCGTCCCAGCATTTT. This chain connects TRBV3-1 to TRBJ1-5; TRBD1 aligns across 7 bases. This CDR3 has 13 amino acids. Trimming at V came to 3 bases and at J to 11 bases, leaving 7 bases not matched to a gene. CDR1 and CDR2 from the germline V gene are LGHDT and YNNKEL (reference sequence). The whole variable domain, remainder taken from reference TRBV3-1 and TRBJ1-5, is DTAVSQTPKYLVTQMGNDKSIKCEQNLGHDTMYWYKQDSKKFLKIMFSYNNKELIINETVPNRFSPKSPDKAHLNLHINSLELGDSAVYFCASSHGDSPSQHFGDGTRLSIL.

CDR3 DNA sequence: TGTGCCACCGGTGGGGGGTACACCGGGGAGCTGTTTTTT. This codes for CATGGGYTGELFF. The chain employs TRBV19 and TRBJ2-2, with D perhaps TRBD2 (6 bases). The CDR3 has 13 amino acids. Germline V gene data show CDR1 as LNHDA and CDR2 as SQIVND (reference sequence). V lost 10 bases and J lost 3, with 12 bases in between. The full variable domain, rest sourced from reference TRBV19 and TRBJ2-2, is DGGITQSPKYLFRKEGQNVTLSCEQNLNHDAMYWYRQDPGQGLRLIYYSQIVNDFQKGDIAEGYSVSREKKESFPLTVTSAQKNPTAFYLCATGGGYTGELFFGEGSRLTVL.

This clonotype has only one observation. The chain joins TRBV24-1 to TRBJ2-7; D may be TRBD1 (5 bases). V was trimmed by 6 bases and J by 3 bases, leaving 17 bases between them. This CDR3 is 15 amino acids long. CDR1 is KGHDR and CDR2 is SFDVKD in the germline V gene. The CDR3 sequence: CATSFRQNSYYEQYV. CDR3 DNA: TGTGCCACCAGTTTTCGACAGAACTCTTACTACGAGCAGTACGTC.

The chain carries TRBV18 and TRBJ2-7; no definite D call. This CDR3 region has 13 residues. Trimming removed 0 bases from V and 7 bases from J, with 10 bases in between. Germline CDR1 reads KGHSH; CDR2 reads LQKENI. The DNA for the CDR3 is TGTGCCAGCTCACCACCGGCCCTCGGGGAGCAGTACTTC. Translated, it gives CASSPPALGEQYF. Filled out from reference TRBV18 and TRBJ2-7, the complete variable domain reads NAGVMQNPRHLVRRRGQEARLRCSPMKGHSHVYWYRQLPEEGLKFMVYLQKENIIDESGMPKERFSAEFPKEGPSILRIQQVVRGDSAAYFCASSPPALGEQYFGPGTRLTVT.

The rearrangement joins TRBV9 to TRBJ2-3; D call uncertain. Germline V CDR1 and CDR2: SGDLS, YYNGEE. With 6 bases removed from V and 0 bases from J, the gap between germline ends came to 11 bases. The CDR3 consists of 14 residues. In nucleotides, the CDR3 is TGTGCCAGCACTACCTCCACTAGCACAGATACGCAGTATTTT. As protein: CASTTSTSTDTQYF. Filled out from reference TRBV9 and TRBJ2-3, the complete variable domain reads DSGVTQTPKHLITATGQRVTLRCSPRSGDLSVYWYQQSLDQGLQFLIQYYNGEERAKGNILERFSAQQFPDLHSELNLSSLELGDSALYFCASTTSTSTDTQYFGPGTRLTVL.

This chain uses TRBV7-2 with TRBJ2-4; weak D call: TRBD2 (5 bases). V lost 3 bases to trimming and J lost 6 bases, with 18 bases between them. This CDR3 has 16 residues. Germline values: CDR1 SGHTA, CDR2 FQGNSA. CDR3 nucleotides: TGTGCCAGCAGCTTTGGTGGAGCGGCCGGAGGAAACATTCAGTACTTC. Translated, it gives CASSFGGAAGGNIQYF.

V is TRBV12-3 or TRBV12-4 and J is TRBJ2-2; 8 nucleotides match TRBD2. With V trimmed by 6 bases and J by 3 bases, 6 bases remained unmatched. The CDR3 loop spans 15 amino acids. The CDR3 nucleotides are TGTGCCAGCAGCCGAAGCGGGAGCGACACCGGGGAGCTGTTTTTT. Its protein is CASSRSGSDTGELFF.

This chain joins TRBV4-3 and TRBJ1-1; D is ambiguous. Germline lookup yields CDR1 LGHNA and CDR2 YSLEER. Trimming cost V 0 bases and J 4 bases, with 12 bases left between them. The CDR3 is 15 amino acids. The chain's CDR3 is CASSQDPSLSTEAFF. The CDR3 DNA reads as TGCGCCAGCAGCCAAGATCCATCCCTGAGCACTGAAGCTTTCTTT.

V is TRBV30 and J is TRBJ2-5, with D perhaps TRBD1 (6 bases). CDR1 GTSNPN and CDR2 SVGIG come from the germline V gene (reference sequence). The CDR3 has 14 residues. V was shortened by 1 base and J by 1 base, with 10 bases between the two germline ends. The CDR3: CAWSAVTGQETQYF. In DNA, the CDR3 is TGTGCCTGGAGTGCCGTGACAGGCCAAGAGACCCAGTACTTC.

The chain couples TRBV7-9 to TRBJ2-5; D remains unclear. The V end was cut by 5 bases, the J end by 5 bases, with 18 bases between. From germline, CDR1 is SEHNR and CDR2 FQNEAQ (reference sequence). The CDR3 consists of 15 residues. The CDR3 sequence is CASSKIPSPLETQYF. For the CDR3, the DNA is TGTGCCAGCAGCAAAATCCCTTCCCCTTTGGAGACCCAGTACTTC.

The J gene is TRBJ2-3, the V gene TRBV4-3; TRBD1 is a possible D gene (6 bases). The CDR3 length is 17 residues. Looked up from germline, CDR1 is LGHNA and CDR2 is YSLEER. Trimming took 4 bases from V and 5 from J, leaving 22 bases between them. The CDR3 DNA follows: TGCGCCAGCAGCCGCCGTGGGAACAGGGATGAAGTAGATACGCAGTATTTT. Translated, it gives CASSRRGNRDEVDTQYF.